This T cell receptor (beta chain) was identified in a study of regulatory and conventional T cells in RAG deficiency. This CDR3 contains 18 residues. Germline trimming cut 4 bases from V and 4 bases from J; bases unmatched to any gene: 13. The germline V gene encodes CDR1 SGHNT and CDR2 YYREEE (reference sequence). Blood CD4+ CD25-high CD127-low regulatory T cells supplied the genomic DNA template. The study's findings and limits: Omenn patients showed >80% Treg-Tconv overlap and shorter CDR3 lengths.

Regarding this clone: Antigen specificity is unknown.

Here immunoSEQ multiplex PCR was the method, and the copy in TCRdb shows in-frame clones only, minus some. The sample records approximately 12,000 clones, roughly 94% being singletons. The data also belong to a second study, concerning regulatory T cells. As reported in that work: Primers: 52 TRBV forward and 13 TRBJ reverse. In patients, unique TRB V-J pairs were restricted and V/J usage skewed, especially in Tregs.

V is TRBV5-4 and J is TRBJ2-5; 13 nucleotides align to TRBD2. The sample consisted of CD127- CD25+ CD4+ Tregs sorted from blood. The clonotype comes from a human donor in good health. The CDR3 spells CASSRSRTSGGAGETQYF. In nucleotides, the CDR3 is TGTGCCAGCAGCCGATCCCGAACTAGCGGGGGGGCCGGAGAGACCCAGTACTTC.